The rows below give T cell receptor beta chains drawn from one sample of a study of CD8 T cells in Susac syndrome. TCRdb ran MiXCR on the immunoSEQ multiplex PCR reads and lists one entry per CDR3 protein. In the table there are more than 95,000 distinct CDR3 sequences, over 85% of which are singletons. Material: CD4+ T cells from PBMCs. These receptors all stem from a human donor in good health. The CDR3 runs from the conserved cysteine through the conserved F or W. A D gene is named only where the DNA matches it firmly. Expanded clones get a size class; other rows say once, few or many, or leave the size out.

J,size,V,D,DNA,CDR3
TRBJ2-7,.,TRBV10-3,TRBD2,TGTGCCATCAGTGATCTAGCGGCAAGCTCCTACGAGCAGTACTTC,CAISDLAASSYEQYF
TRBJ2-5,.,TRBV10-3,TRBD1,TGTGCCATCAGTGCGACAGGGGGCCAAGAGACCCAGTACTTC,CAISATGGQETQYF
TRBJ2-7,.,TRBV7-2,TRBD1,TGTGCCAGCAGCCAGTCTTGGGACAGCTTCTACGAGCAGTACTTC,CASSQSWDSFYEQYF
TRBJ2-7,.,TRBV3-1,.,TGTGCCAGCAGCCAAGCACAGTTTAACTACGAGCAGTACTTC,CASSQAQFNYEQYF
TRBJ2-1,.,TRBV10-1,TRBD1,TGCGCCAGCAGTGGAACAGGGGGTAATGAGCAGTTCTTC,CASSGTGGNEQFF
TRBJ2-7,.,TRBV10-3,.,TGTGCCATCAGTGACCAACGAGACTTGGACAGTACCTACGAGCAGTACTTC,CAISDQRDLDSTYEQYF
TRBJ2-7,.,TRBV3-1,TRBD1,TGTGCCAGCAGCCAAGGACGGACAGGGGACGGGTACGAGCAGTACTTC,CASSQGRTGDGYEQYF
TRBJ2-1,.,TRBV6-5,.,TGTGCCAGCATATTTAGCGGCACCAATGAGCAGTTCTTC,CASIFSGTNEQFF
TRBJ1-5,.,TRBV25-1,.,TGTGCCAGCAGTGAACCCACAAGCAATCAGCCCCAGCATTTT,CASSEPTSNQPQHF
TRBJ2-3,.,TRBV6-5,.,TGTGCCAGCAGTCCGTCCTTCACAGATACGCAGTATTTT,CASSPSFTDTQYF
TRBJ2-1,.,TRBV5-1,TRBD2,TGCGCCAGCAGTCTAGGGTCTAGCGGGATGGTTGAGCAGTTCTTC,CASSLGSSGMVEQFF
TRBJ1-2,.,TRBV20-1,.,TGCAGTGCTACGTTTCCGGCCAGGGGCTATGGCTACACCTTC,CSATFPARGYGYTF
TRBJ2-4,.,TRBV7-2,.,TGTGCCAGCAGCTTAGCGCGAGGGGCCAAAAACATTCAGTACTTC,CASSLARGAKNIQYF
TRBJ2-1,.,TRBV7-9,TRBD2,TGTGCCAGCGCCGCGGGGACTAGCGGGAGCAATGAGCAGTTCTTC,CASAAGTSGSNEQFF
TRBJ2-7,.,TRBV20-1,TRBD2,TGCAGTGCTAGAAGGTCGGGCGGGAGAGGCCGTATACACGAGCAGTACTTC,CSARRSGGRGRIHEQYF
TRBJ2-2,.,TRBV12-3/TRBV12-4,.,TGTGCCAGCCAGAGGTTGGGGACCGGGGAGCTGTTTTTT,CASQRLGTGELFF
TRBJ2-2,.,TRBV9,.,TGTGCCAGCAGCTCCAGACAGTCTGGAGGCACCGGGGAGCTGTTTTTT,CASSSRQSGGTGELFF
TRBJ2-7,.,TRBV11-2,TRBD2,TGTGCCAGCAGCTTAGCTAGCGGGGCCGCCTACGAGCAGTACTTC,CASSLASGAAYEQYF
TRBJ1-5,.,TRBV30,.,TGTGCCGCCAACCCAGGGTCGGGCAATCAGCCCCAGCATTTT,CAANPGSGNQPQHF
TRBJ2-7,.,TRBV12-3/TRBV12-4,.,TGTGCCAGCAGGAGGGACAAGGTCGGGTACGAGCAGTACTTC,CASRRDKVGYEQYF
TRBJ2-5,.,TRBV30,TRBD1,TGTGCCTGGGGTACAGGGGGCGCATCGGAGACCCAGTACTTC,CAWGTGGASETQYF
TRBJ2-2,.,TRBV10-3,TRBD1,TGTGCCATCAGGGGGACAGCGAACACCGGGGAGCTGTTTTTT,CAIRGTANTGELFF
TRBJ2-5,.,TRBV11-2,.,TGTGCCAGCAGGGGAATCCGGGGCAGAGGAGAGACCCAGTACTTC,CASRGIRGRGETQYF
TRBJ1-2,once,TRBV6-2/TRBV6-3,TRBD1,TGTGCCAGCAGTTTACCTCACAGGGGCGAGAAGGTCTATGGCTACACCTTC,CASSLPHRGEKVYGYTF
TRBJ2-5,.,TRBV5-1,.,TGCGCCAGCAGCCACCAAGCCCCTAGCAAGGAGACCCAGTACTTC,CASSHQAPSKETQYF
TRBJ2-1,.,TRBV7-2,.,TGTGCCAGCAGCTTAGTGCCGTCCAAGCAGTTCTTC,CASSLVPSKQFF
TRBJ1-3,.,TRBV7-8,.,TGTGCCAGCATCCCCGAGAGGTTCTCCTCTGGAAACACCATATATTTT,CASIPERFSSGNTIYF
TRBJ1-5,.,TRBV6-2/TRBV6-3,.,TGTGCCAGCAGTTACAGAGGTAGCAATCAGCCCCAGCATTTT,CASSYRGSNQPQHF
TRBJ1-2,.,TRBV5-4,.,TGTGCCAGCAACCCGATGGCAGGGGCTAACTATGGCTACACCTTC,CASNPMAGANYGYTF
TRBJ1-5,.,TRBV18,.,TGTGCCAGCTCACCAGGCAGGGATCAGCCCCAGCATTTT,CASSPGRDQPQHF
TRBJ2-3,.,TRBV30,TRBD2,TGTGCCTGGAGGTCTAGCGGGAGTACAGATACGCAGTATTTT,CAWRSSGSTDTQYF
TRBJ2-7,.,TRBV30,TRBD1,TGTGCCTGGAGTGCCGGGGACAGGGGTCGCGAGCAGTACTTC,CAWSAGDRGREQYF
TRBJ2-3,once,TRBV2,.,TGTGCCAGCAGAAGGGGTGGGGTCCTGTTAGGCACAGATACGCAGTATTTT,CASRRGGVLLGTDTQYF
TRBJ1-4,.,TRBV29-1,.,TGCAGCGCCCGAACAGGGCCTAATGAAAAACTGTTTTTT,CSARTGPNEKLFF
TRBJ2-1,.,TRBV19,.,TGTGCCAGTAGTCCGAGGCCATACAATGAGCAGTTCTTC,CASSPRPYNEQFF
TRBJ2-4,.,TRBV2,.,TGTGCCAGCAGTGAAGAGCAGGGCATGGCCAAAAACATTCAGTACTTC,CASSEEQGMAKNIQYF
TRBJ1-1,.,TRBV12-3/TRBV12-4,.,TGTGCCAGCAGCCTGGGGCTGACAGGGAACACTGAAGCTTTCTTT,CASSLGLTGNTEAFF